What follows are 18 T cell receptor beta chains derived from one specimen sequenced in a study of shared clonotypes between healthy human individuals. The data were produced by immunoSEQ multiplex PCR, yet TCRdb's version contains in-frame clones alone and is incomplete. The table lists about 510,000 clones, about 96% of them singletons. The sample taken for sequencing was naive CD4+ T cells sorted from blood. Regarding subset: CD45RA+ positively selected. The receptors were gathered from a woman in her 30s in good health.

The V and J genes are TRBV18 and TRBJ2-2, with 8 positions matching TRBD2. Germline V gene sequence: CDR1 KGHSH, CDR2 LQKENI. The trim removed 1 base at V and 4 bases at J, leaving 5 bases unmatched. The length of the CDR3 is 16 residues. The CDR3 protein is CASSPLAGGSTGELFF. The CDR3 coding sequence is TGTGCCAGCTCACCACTCGCGGGAGGTAGCACCGGGGAGCTGTTTTTT.

The J gene is TRBJ2-2, the V gene TRBV30; 13 nucleotides match TRBD2. V was pared by 4 bases and J by 5 bases, with 10 bases of the junction left unmatched. Looked up from germline, CDR1 is GTSNPN and CDR2 is SVGIG (reference sequence). CDR3 length: 17 amino acids. The CDR3 nucleotides read TGTGCCTGGACCTTTCTTCGGACTAGCGGGAGTACCGGGGAGCTGTTTTTT. This sequence encodes CAWTFLRTSGSTGELFF.

The genes are TRBV28 and TRBJ1-2; possibly TRBD1 for D (5 bases). This CDR3 has 13 amino acids. Deletions cut 7 bases from V and 5 bases from J, with 14 bases between. CDR1 is MDHEN, CDR2 SYDVKM, per germline. This CDR3 reads CASTLGEEYGYTF. The CDR3 DNA is TGTGCCAGCACCCTAGGGGAGGAGTATGGCTACACCTTC.

J is TRBJ2-7 and V is TRBV10-3, with D perhaps TRBD2 (6 bases). This CDR3 spans 17 amino acids. V was clipped by 3 bases and J by 3 bases, with 21 bases between them. The germline V gene encodes CDR1 ENHRY and CDR2 SYGVKD. The CDR3 bases are TGTGCCATCAGTGATGCATTTGGAGGGGCCTTTCTCTACGAGCAGTACTTC. It encodes CAISDAFGGAFLYEQYF.

The rearrangement joins TRBV5-6 to TRBJ2-4, with D possibly being TRBD1 or TRBD2 (5 bases each). Germline values: CDR1 SGHDT, CDR2 YYEEEE. V lost 4 bases and J lost 0, with 17 bases in between. The CDR3 extends over 17 amino acids. This CDR3 reads CASSEYLGVIAKNIQYF. The CDR3 DNA reads as TGTGCCAGCAGCGAATACTTGGGGGTTATAGCCAAAAACATTCAGTACTTC.

The rearrangement uses TRBV7-9 and TRBJ1-1; D is uncertain. The length of the CDR3 is 14 residues. In germline, CDR1 is SEHNR, CDR2 FQNEAQ (reference sequence). With 4 bases removed from V and 7 bases from J, the gap between germline ends came to 16 bases. The CDR3 loop reads CASSSHRLAVEAFF. The CDR3 nucleotides are TGTGCCAGCAGCTCACATCGGCTTGCGGTTGAAGCTTTCTTT.

Only one count was recorded for this clone. The chain is built from TRBV19 and TRBJ2-2; either TRBD1 or TRBD2 may fit D (5 bases each). CDR1 is LNHDA, CDR2 SQIVND, per germline (reference sequence). V was pared by 5 bases and J by 0 bases, with 7 bases between. CDR3 length equals 14 residues. The CDR3 spells CASSWGPNTGELFF. CDR3 DNA sequence: TGTGCCAGTAGTTGGGGACCGAACACCGGGGAGCTGTTTTTT.

V gene TRBV11-3 combines with J gene TRBJ1-1, with D tentatively TRBD1 (6 bases). CDR1 and CDR2 from the germline V gene are SGHNT and YENEEA. CDR3 length: 16 residues. V lost 1 base and J lost 4, with 16 bases in between. CDR3 DNA: TGTGCCAGCAGCTTAGGGGGGGCGACAGATGGCACTGAAGCTTTCTTT. Its protein is CASSLGGATDGTEAFF.

The chain is built from TRBV10-3 and TRBJ1-5; no clear D gene. The germline V gene has CDR1 ENHRY and CDR2 SYGVKD. V lost 6 bases to trimming and J lost 3 bases, with 12 bases between them. This CDR3 is built from 14 residues. CDR3 nucleotides: TGTGCCATCAGCGACCGGGCCACCAATCAGCCCCAGCATTTT. Protein sequence: CAISDRATNQPQHF.

V gene TRBV7-9 combines with J gene TRBJ1-5; D is undetermined. The germline V gene encodes CDR1 SEHNR and CDR2 FQNEAQ (reference sequence). The CDR3 totals 12 residues. The ends were cut back, 1 base at V and 6 bases at J, with 4 bases in the middle. CDR3 sequence (DNA): TGTGCCAGCAGCTTAGAGGGTCAGCCCCAGCATTTT. Translation gives CASSLEGQPQHF.

The V call is TRBV18, the J call TRBJ2-5; tentatively, D is TRBD2 (6 bases). CDR3 length: 13 amino acids. Trimming removed 5 bases from V and 4 bases from J, with 11 bases in between. CDR1 and CDR2 (germline): KGHSH, LQKENI. For the CDR3, the DNA is TGTGCCAGCTCATTAGCGGTTGGAGAGACCCAGTACTTC. Protein sequence: CASSLAVGETQYF.

This chain connects TRBV7-8 to TRBJ2-1; D is ambiguous. V was trimmed by 2 bases and J by 13 bases, leaving 12 bases between them. The CDR3 sequence is 12 residues long. Germline V gives CDR1 SGHVS, CDR2 FQNEAQ. CDR3 residues: CASSLLGRTQFF. The CDR3 nucleotides read TGTGCCAGCAGCTTATTGGGCAGAACCCAGTTCTTC. Full variable domain (remainder filled in from reference TRBV7-8 and TRBJ2-1): GAGVSQSPRYKVAKRGQDVALRCDPISGHVSLFWYQQALGQGPEFLTYFQNEAQLDKSGLPSDRFFAERPEGSVSTLKIQRTQQEDSAVYLCASSLLGRTQFFGPGTRLTVL.

This chain joins TRBV5-1 and TRBJ2-1, with 11 nucleotides matching TRBD2. V shed 4 bases, J shed 9 bases, and the junction held 9 bases outside the gene matches. CDR3 length: 15 amino acids. The germline gives CDR1 SGHRS, CDR2 YFSETQ. The CDR3 DNA is TGCGCCAGCAGCCCCACCTCTAGCGGGAGGTTTGAGCAGTTCTTC. It translates to CASSPTSSGRFEQFF.

The gene calls are TRBV27 and TRBJ1-3; D is unclear. Trimming cost V 7 bases and J 0 bases, with 13 bases left between them. The CDR3 runs to 15 residues. CDR1 and CDR2 (germline): MNHEY, SMNVEV (reference sequence). Here the CDR3 reads CASTRSWGSGNTIYF. The CDR3 DNA sequence: TGTGCCAGCACCCGAAGTTGGGGCTCTGGAAACACCATATATTTT.

The chain carries TRBV7-9 and TRBJ2-1, with TRBD2 matching 15 bases. The CDR3 is made up of 18 amino acids. The V and J ends lost 5 bases and 3 bases, in that order; junction bases with no gene match: 8. Germline V gene data show CDR1 as SEHNR and CDR2 as FQNEAQ (reference sequence). The CDR3 DNA is TGTGCCAGCAGCAGAACCGGGACTAGCGGGGGGAACTACAATGAGCAGTTCTTC. Protein sequence: CASSRTGTSGGNYNEQFF.

The chain carries TRBV6-1 and TRBJ1-3; D not resolved. V was shortened by 6 bases and J by 0 bases, with 9 bases between the two germline ends. The CDR3 is 14 amino acids. Germline CDR1 is MNHNS and CDR2 is SASEGT. CDR3 nucleotide sequence: TGTGCCAGCAGGAGTTCCTACTCTGGAAACACCATATATTTT. Residues: CASRSSYSGNTIYF.

The V and J genes are TRBV27 and TRBJ2-5; D is uncertain. The DNA end is a closer match to TRBJ2-7, so the J assignment may be wrong. The CDR3 is 14 amino acids. Germline V gene lookup returns CDR1 MNHEY and CDR2 SMNVEV (reference sequence). The CDR3 loop reads CASSLSRSPYEQYF. DNA of the CDR3: TGTGCCAGCAGTTTATCGCGGAGCCCCTACGAGCAGTACTTC.

V usage is TRBV28 and J usage is TRBJ1-5; D is unclear. Trimming left V 7 bases short and J 5 bases short, with 9 bases between. The CDR3 contains 12 residues. Germline V gene sequence: CDR1 MDHEN, CDR2 SYDVKM. CDR3 protein: CASISGDQPQHF. CDR3 coding DNA: TGTGCCAGCATTAGCGGAGATCAGCCCCAGCATTTT.